This T cell receptor (beta chain) was observed in a study of blood T cells in healthy people across ages. About the research overall: The capture of about one barcoded beta molecule per two T cells was achieved by template switching. Study results and limitations: TCR beta diversity was tightly associated with the proportion of naive T cells.

It was with a sample-barcoded 5' primer and a J-beta primer mix that a second PCR of about 6 to 11 cycles was run. TCRdb ran MiXCR on the 5' RACE reads and lists one entry per CDR3 protein. The sample includes about 1.6 million distinct CDR3 sequences, 30% to 40% of them seen just once. There are 14 residues in the CDR3. Unmatched junction bases numbered 4, after V lost 5 bases and J lost 7 bases. The germline V gene encodes CDR1 SGHAT and CDR2 FQNNGV. This clonotype was recorded at least ten times. The antigen is unknown. The specimen sequenced was blood. The receptor comes from a woman aged 25 to 39 in good health. The rearrangement links TRBV11-2 to TRBJ1-4; TRBD1 matches at 10 bases. CDR3 nucleotide sequence: TGTGCCAGCAGCCTGGGACAGGGGCGTGAAAAACTGTTTTTT. Encoded protein: CASSLGQGREKLFF.